This entry lists 8 T cell receptor beta chains sequenced from one sample in a study of blood T cell repertoires in COVID-19. The data were produced by immunoSEQ multiplex PCR, yet TCRdb's version contains in-frame clones alone and is incomplete. This sample carries roughly 130,000 clones, 79% of them seen once, and the ten largest clones take roughly 3.6%. Sample: peripheral blood. The receptors were sampled from a man in his 60s with acute or convalescent COVID-19.

This chain uses TRBV19 with TRBJ1-2; no clear D gene. Trimming pared 5 bases from V and 0 bases from J, leaving 10 bases between. There are 14 residues in the CDR3. Germline V gives CDR1 LNHDA, CDR2 SQIVND (reference sequence). The CDR3 region has the DNA TGTGCCAGTAGTGTGGCGGGAGCTAACTATGGCTACACCTTC. Amino acids: CASSVAGANYGYTF. The entire variable domain, with the rest obtained from reference TRBV19 and TRBJ1-2, is as follows: DGGITQSPKYLFRKEGQNVTLSCEQNLNHDAMYWYRQDPGQGLRLIYYSQIVNDFQKGDIAEGYSVSREKKESFPLTVTSAQKNPTAFYLCASSVAGANYGYTFGSGTRLTVV.

The chain is built from TRBV19 and TRBJ2-7; TRBD1 matches at 8 bases. Germline V CDR1 and CDR2: LNHDA, SQIVND (reference sequence). The CDR3 has 12 amino acids. V lost 6 bases, J lost 6 bases, and 4 bases stayed unmatched. The CDR3 loop reads CASRGQAGEQYF. CDR3 bases: TGTGCCAGTAGGGGACAGGCGGGCGAGCAGTACTTC.

The chain carries TRBV5-1 and TRBJ2-3; the match to TRBD2 covers 8 bases. Germline values: CDR1 SGHRS, CDR2 YFSETQ. The CDR3 totals 15 residues. The junction had 1 base not matched to a gene; V was cut back by 1 base and J by 0 bases. This CDR3 reads CASSLSSGSTDTQYF. CDR3 coding DNA: TGCGCCAGCAGCTTGTCTAGCGGGAGCACAGATACGCAGTATTTT.

The rearrangement links TRBV20-1 to TRBJ2-1, with 7 bases matching TRBD2. V lost 5 bases and J lost 12; bases outside the gene matches: 7. The CDR3 sequence is 11 residues long. CDR1 and CDR2 from the germline V gene are DFQATT and SNEGSKA (reference sequence). In DNA, the CDR3 is TGCAGTGCTCCGCGGGAGAGCAGGCAGTTCTTC. Its protein product is CSAPRESRQFF.

The J gene is TRBJ1-5, the V gene TRBV15; D ambiguous. The CDR3 length is 15 residues. The germline gives CDR1 LNHNV, CDR2 YYDKDF (reference sequence). The V and J ends lost 1 base and 1 base respectively, with 8 bases between them. CDR3 bases: TGTGCCACCAGCAGAGGGGAGGGCAGCAATCAGCCCCAGCATTTT. It codes for CATSRGEGSNQPQHF.

J is TRBJ2-7 and V is TRBV6-2 or TRBV6-3, with 9 positions matching TRBD1. Germline CDR1 MNHEY, CDR2 SVGEGT. The V segment lost 2 bases and the J segment 6 bases; nucleotides outside the gene matches: 5. This CDR3 has 14 amino acids. The CDR3 coding sequence is TGTGCCAGCAGTTACATAGGACAGGGGAGCGAGCAGTACTTC. Amino acids: CASSYIGQGSEQYF.

In this sample, this clone turned up once. This chain uses TRBV2 with TRBJ1-5; TRBD1 matches 8 bases. The CDR3 sequence is 16 residues long. Germline CDR1 and CDR2: SNHLY and FYNNEI. Losses at the gene ends were 4 bases for V and 1 base for J; bases not matched to a gene: 6. The CDR3 here is CASSARQGTSNQPQHF. CDR3 in DNA: TGTGCCAGCAGTGCTCGACAGGGGACAAGCAATCAGCCCCAGCATTTT.

V usage is TRBV19 and J usage is TRBJ2-7; the D is unclear. Trimming took 4 bases from V and 3 from J, leaving 13 bases between them. The CDR3 has 14 residues. Germline lookup yields CDR1 LNHDA and CDR2 SQIVND (reference sequence). DNA for the CDR3: TGTGCCAGTAGTAGGGCAGGTAGAGACTACGAGCAGTACTTC. It translates to CASSRAGRDYEQYF.